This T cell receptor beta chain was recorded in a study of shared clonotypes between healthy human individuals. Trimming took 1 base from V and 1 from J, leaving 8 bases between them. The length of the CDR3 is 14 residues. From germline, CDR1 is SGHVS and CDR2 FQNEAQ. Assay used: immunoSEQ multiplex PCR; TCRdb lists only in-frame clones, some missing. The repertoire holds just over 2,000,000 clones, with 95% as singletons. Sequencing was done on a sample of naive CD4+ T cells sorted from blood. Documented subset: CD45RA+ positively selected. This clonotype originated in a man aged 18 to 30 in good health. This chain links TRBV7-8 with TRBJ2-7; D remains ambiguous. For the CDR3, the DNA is TGTGCCAGCAGCTTAGTTGATTGGTCCTACGAGCAGTACTTC. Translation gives CASSLVDWSYEQYF.